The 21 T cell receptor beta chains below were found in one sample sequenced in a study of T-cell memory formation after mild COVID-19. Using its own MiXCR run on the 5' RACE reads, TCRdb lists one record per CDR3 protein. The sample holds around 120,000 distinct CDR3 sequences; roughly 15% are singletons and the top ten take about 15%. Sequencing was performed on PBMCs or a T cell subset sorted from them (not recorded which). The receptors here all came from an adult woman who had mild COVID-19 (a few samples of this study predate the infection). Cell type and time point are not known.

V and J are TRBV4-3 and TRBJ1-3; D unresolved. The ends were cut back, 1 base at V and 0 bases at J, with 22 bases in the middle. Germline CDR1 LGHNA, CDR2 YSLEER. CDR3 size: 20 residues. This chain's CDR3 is CASSQVPPSRSDVSGNTIYF. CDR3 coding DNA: TGCGCCAGCAGCCAAGTGCCCCCGTCGCGGTCAGACGTCTCTGGAAACACCATATATTTT.

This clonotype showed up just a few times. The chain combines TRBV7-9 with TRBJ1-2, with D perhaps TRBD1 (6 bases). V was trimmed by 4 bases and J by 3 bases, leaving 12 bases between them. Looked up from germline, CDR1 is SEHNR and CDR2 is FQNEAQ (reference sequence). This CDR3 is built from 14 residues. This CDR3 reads CASSSGQLHYGYTF. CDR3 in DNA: TGTGCCAGCAGCTCCGGACAGCTACACTATGGCTACACCTTC.

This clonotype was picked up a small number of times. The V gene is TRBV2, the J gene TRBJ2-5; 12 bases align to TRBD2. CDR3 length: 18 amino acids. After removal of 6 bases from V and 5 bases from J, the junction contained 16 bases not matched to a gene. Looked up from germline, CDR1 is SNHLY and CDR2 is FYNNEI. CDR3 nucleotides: TGTGCCAGCAGCCCCTCGGGGCTAGCGGGAGGGCCCGGGGAGACCCAGTACTTC. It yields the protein CASSPSGLAGGPGETQYF.

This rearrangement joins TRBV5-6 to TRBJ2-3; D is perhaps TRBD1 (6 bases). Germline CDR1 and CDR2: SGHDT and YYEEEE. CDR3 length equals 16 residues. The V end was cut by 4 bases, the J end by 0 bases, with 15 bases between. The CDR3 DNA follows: TGTGCCAGCAGCCTAGGGTGGACAGAGAGCACAGATACGCAGTATTTT. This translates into CASSLGWTESTDTQYF.

CDR3 protein: CASSLQGRSQYF. DNA of the CDR3: TGTGCCAGCAGCTTACAGGGGCGATCGCAGTATTTT. The chain is built from TRBV7-6 and TRBJ2-3, with D perhaps TRBD1 (6 bases). Germline V gene sequence: CDR1 SGHVS, CDR2 FNYEAQ. This CDR3 has 12 residues. V was pared by 2 bases and J by 10 bases, with 10 bases between.

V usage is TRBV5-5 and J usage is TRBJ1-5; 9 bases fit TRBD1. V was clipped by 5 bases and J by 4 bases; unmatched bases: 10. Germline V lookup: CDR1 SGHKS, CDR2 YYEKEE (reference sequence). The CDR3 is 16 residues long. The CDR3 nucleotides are TGTGCCAGCAGTAATGCACAGGGGGCTTTAAATCAGCCCCAGCATTTT. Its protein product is CASSNAQGALNQPQHF.

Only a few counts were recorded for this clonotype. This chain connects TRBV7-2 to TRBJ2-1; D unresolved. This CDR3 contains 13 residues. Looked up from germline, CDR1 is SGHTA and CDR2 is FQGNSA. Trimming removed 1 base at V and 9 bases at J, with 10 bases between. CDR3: CASSLGTVREQFF. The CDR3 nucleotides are TGTGCCAGCAGCTTAGGAACAGTACGTGAGCAGTTCTTC.

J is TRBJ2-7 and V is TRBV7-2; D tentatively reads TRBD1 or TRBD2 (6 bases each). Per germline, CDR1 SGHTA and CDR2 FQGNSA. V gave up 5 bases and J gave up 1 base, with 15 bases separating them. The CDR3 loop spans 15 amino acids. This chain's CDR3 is CASSTWGAESYEQYF. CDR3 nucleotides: TGTGCCAGCAGCACATGGGGGGCGGAATCCTACGAGCAGTACTTC.

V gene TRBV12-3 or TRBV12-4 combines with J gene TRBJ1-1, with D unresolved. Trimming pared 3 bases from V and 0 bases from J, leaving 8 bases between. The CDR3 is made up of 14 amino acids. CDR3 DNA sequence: TGTGCCAGCAGTTTTAGCCATATGAACACTGAAGCTTTCTTT. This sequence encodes CASSFSHMNTEAFF.

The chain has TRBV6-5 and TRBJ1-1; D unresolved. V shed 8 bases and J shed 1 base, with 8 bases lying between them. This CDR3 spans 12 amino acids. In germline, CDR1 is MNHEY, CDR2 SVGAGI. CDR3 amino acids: CASVSANTEAFF. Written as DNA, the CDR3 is TGTGCCAGCGTGTCGGCGAACACTGAAGCTTTCTTT.

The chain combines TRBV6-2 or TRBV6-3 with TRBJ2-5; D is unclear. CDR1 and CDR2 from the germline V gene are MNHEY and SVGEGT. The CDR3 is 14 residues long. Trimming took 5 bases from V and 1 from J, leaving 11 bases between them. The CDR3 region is CASSPRSLQETQYF. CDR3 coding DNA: TGTGCCAGCAGTCCTAGGAGCCTCCAAGAGACCCAGTACTTC.

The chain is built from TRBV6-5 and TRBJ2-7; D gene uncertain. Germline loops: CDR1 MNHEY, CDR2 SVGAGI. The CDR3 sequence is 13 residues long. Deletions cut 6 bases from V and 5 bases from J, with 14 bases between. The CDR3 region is CASRERERDEQYF. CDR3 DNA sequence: TGTGCCAGCAGGGAAAGGGAACGGGACGAGCAGTACTTC.

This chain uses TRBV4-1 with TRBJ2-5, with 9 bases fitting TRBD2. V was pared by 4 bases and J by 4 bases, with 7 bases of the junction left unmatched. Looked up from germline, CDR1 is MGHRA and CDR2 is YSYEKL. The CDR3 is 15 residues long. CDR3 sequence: CASSLESGGLETQYF. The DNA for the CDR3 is TGCGCCAGCAGCCTGGAGAGCGGGGGGTTAGAGACCCAGTACTTC.

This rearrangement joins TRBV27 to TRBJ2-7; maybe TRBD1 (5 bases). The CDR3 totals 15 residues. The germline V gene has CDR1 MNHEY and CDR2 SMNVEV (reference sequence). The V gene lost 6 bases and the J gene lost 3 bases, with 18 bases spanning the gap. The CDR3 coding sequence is TGTGCCAGCAGAGGCCTCGCGGACACAGACTACGAGCAGTACTTC. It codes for CASRGLADTDYEQYF.

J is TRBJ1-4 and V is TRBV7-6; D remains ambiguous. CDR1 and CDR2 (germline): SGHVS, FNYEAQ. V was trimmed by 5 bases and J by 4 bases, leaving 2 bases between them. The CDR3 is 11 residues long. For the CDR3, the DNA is TGTGCCAGCAGCCATAATGAAAAACTGTTTTTT. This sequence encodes CASSHNEKLFF.

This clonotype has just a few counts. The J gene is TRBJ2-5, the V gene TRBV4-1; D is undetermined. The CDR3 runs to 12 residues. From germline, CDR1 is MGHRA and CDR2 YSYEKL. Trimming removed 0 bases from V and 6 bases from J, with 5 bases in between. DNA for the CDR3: TGCGCCAGCAGCCAAGATGGGAAGACCCAGTACTTC. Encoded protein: CASSQDGKTQYF.

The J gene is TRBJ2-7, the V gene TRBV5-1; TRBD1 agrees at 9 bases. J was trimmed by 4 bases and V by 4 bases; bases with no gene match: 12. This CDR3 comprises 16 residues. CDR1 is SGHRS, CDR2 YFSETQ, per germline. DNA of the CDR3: TGCGCCAGCAGCACCAGCAAGACAGGGGGGAGGTACGAGCAGTACTTC. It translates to CASSTSKTGGRYEQYF.

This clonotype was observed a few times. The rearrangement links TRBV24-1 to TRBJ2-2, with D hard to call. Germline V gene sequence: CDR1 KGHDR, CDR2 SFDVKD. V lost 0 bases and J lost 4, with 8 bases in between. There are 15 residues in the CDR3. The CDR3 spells CATSDLPESTGELFF. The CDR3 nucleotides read TGTGCCACCAGTGATTTGCCCGAGAGCACCGGGGAGCTGTTTTTT.

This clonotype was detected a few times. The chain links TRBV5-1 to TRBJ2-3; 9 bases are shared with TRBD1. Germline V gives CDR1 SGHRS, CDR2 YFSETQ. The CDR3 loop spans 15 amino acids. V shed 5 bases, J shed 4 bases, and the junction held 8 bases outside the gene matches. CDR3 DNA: TGCGCCAGCAGTCAGGGACAGGGTGACGCAGATACGCAGTATTTT. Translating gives CASSQGQGDADTQYF.

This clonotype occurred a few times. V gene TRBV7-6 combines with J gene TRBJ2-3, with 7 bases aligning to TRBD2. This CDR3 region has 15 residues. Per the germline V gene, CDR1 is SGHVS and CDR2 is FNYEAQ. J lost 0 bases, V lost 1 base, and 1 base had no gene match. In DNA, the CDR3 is TGTGCCAGCAGCTTAGGGACTAGGAGCACAGATACGCAGTATTTT. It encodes CASSLGTRSTDTQYF.

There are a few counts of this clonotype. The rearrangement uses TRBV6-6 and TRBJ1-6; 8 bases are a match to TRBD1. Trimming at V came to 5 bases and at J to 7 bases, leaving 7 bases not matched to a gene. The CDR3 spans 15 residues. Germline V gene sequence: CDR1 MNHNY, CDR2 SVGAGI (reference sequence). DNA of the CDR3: TGTGCCAGCAGTCCCCAAGACAGGGGAAATTCACCCCTCCACTTT. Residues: CASSPQDRGNSPLHF.